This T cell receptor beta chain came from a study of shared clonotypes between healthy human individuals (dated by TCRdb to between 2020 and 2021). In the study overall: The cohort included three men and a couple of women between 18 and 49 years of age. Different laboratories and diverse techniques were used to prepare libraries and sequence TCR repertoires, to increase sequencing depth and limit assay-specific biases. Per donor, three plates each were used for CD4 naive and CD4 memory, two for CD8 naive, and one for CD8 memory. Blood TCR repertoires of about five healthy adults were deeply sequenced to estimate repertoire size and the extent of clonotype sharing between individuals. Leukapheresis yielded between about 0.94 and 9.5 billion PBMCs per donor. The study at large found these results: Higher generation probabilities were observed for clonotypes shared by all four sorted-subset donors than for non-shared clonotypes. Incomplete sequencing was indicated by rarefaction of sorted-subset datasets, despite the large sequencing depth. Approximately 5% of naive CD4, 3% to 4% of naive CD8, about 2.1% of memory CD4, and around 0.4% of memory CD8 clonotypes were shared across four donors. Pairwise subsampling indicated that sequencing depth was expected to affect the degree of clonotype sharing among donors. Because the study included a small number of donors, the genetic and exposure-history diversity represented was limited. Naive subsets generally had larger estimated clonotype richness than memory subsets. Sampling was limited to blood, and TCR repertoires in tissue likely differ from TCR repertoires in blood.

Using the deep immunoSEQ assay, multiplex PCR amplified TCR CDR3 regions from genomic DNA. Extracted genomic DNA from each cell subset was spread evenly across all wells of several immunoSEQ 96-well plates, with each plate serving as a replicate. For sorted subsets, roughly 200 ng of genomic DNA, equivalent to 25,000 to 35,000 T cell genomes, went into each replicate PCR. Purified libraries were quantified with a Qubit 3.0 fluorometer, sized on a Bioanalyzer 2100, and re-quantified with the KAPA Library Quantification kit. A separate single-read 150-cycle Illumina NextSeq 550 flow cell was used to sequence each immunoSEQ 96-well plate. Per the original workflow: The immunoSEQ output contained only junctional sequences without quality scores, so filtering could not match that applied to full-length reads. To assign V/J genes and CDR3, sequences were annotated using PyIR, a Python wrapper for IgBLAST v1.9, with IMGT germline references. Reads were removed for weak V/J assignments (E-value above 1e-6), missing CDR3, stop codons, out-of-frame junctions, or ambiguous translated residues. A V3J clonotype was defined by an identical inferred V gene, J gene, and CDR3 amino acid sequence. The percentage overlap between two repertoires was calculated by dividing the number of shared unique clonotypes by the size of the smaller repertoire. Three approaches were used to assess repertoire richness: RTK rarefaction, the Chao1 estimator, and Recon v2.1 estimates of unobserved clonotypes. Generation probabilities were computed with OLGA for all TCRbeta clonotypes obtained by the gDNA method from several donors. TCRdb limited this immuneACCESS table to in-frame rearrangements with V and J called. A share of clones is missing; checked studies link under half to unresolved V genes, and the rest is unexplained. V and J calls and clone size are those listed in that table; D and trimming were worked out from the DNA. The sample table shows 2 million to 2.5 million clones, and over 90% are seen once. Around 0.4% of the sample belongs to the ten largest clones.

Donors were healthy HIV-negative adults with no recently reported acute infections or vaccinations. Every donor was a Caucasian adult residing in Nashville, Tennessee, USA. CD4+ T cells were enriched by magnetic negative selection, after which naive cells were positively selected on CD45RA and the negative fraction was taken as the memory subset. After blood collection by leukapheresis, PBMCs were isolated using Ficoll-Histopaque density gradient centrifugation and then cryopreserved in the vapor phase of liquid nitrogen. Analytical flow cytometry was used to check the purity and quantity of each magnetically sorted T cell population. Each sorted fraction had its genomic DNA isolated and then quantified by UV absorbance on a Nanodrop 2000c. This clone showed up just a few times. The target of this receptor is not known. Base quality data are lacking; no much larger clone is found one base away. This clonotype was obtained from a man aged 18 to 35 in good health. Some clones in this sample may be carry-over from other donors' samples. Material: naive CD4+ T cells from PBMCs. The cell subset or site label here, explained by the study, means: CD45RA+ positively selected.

The base sequence is TGTGCCAGCAGTGACACTGAAGCTTTCTTT. Its amino acids are CASSDTEAFF. The rearranged chain carries TRBV6-4 and TRBJ1-1; the D gene cannot be resolved reliably. The CDR3 sequence holds 10 residues, the cysteine and phenylalanine included. Only the CDR3 region is kept as DNA, spanning 30 bases read in frame from base 1. Looking up the germline V gene yields CDR1 MRHNA and CDR2 SNTAGT. V drops 2 bases and J drops 5 bases, leaving 0 bases in between.